This T cell receptor beta chain emerged from a study of CD4+ T cells in melanoma. General study findings and limits: Neoantigen-specific CD4+ T cells in melanoma reportedly had diverse differentiation states.

Sequenced by immunoSEQ multiplex PCR; TCRdb stores in-frame clones only, minus some. The sample contains about 14,000 clones, roughly 80% of which appear only once. V lost 6 bases and J 8 bases, leaving 19 bases between the germline ends. This CDR3 contains 14 residues. The V gene's germline CDR1 is MNHNY and CDR2 SVGAGI (reference sequence). Comments on this clone: The antigen remains unidentified.

The TCR was taken from a human donor with melanoma. V and J are TRBV6-6 and TRBJ1-2; perhaps TRBD1 as D (5 bases). Material: cells from a culture (not recorded whether cultured in vitro). CDR3 DNA: TGTGCCAGCAGCCCCGGGACCGGCTGGGGCGGCTACACCTTC. Its translation is CASSPGTGWGGYTF.